Presented here are 5 T cell receptor beta chains from one specimen sequenced in a study of cytomegalovirus exposure and HLA in healthy donors. Primers included in the PCR were 60 Vbeta and 13 Jbeta primers. Assay used: immunoSEQ multiplex PCR; TCRdb lists only in-frame clones, some missing. Counted here are about 120,000 clones, 60% to 75% occurring once; the ten biggest clones make up roughly 3%. The sample consisted of PBMCs. Receptor source: a woman in her thirties or forties in good health and CMV-seropositive.

The chain recombines TRBV11-2 with TRBJ1-2; possible D gene TRBD1, 6 bases. The CDR3 runs 14 residues. From germline, CDR1 is SGHAT and CDR2 FQNNGV. The germline V and J ends were trimmed by 5 bases and 2 bases, with 12 bases remaining between them. In nucleotides, the CDR3 is TGTGCCAGCAGCCCGGGACACATCAACTATGGCTACACCTTC. Translating it yields CASSPGHINYGYTF.

This clone was counted only a few times. The rearrangement links TRBV7-2 to TRBJ1-6; 10 nucleotides align to TRBD1. Germline values: CDR1 SGHTA, CDR2 FQGNSA. V trimming: 5 bases; J trimming: 9 bases; junction bases outside the gene matches: 7. CDR3 size: 15 residues. For the CDR3, the DNA is TGTGCCAGCAGCCCCGGGACAGGGGTAAGTTCACCCCTCCACTTT. It translates to CASSPGTGVSSPLHF.

This clone has a handful of counts. J is TRBJ1-5 and V is TRBV6-5; a possible D gene is TRBD1 (6 bases). The germline V gene encodes CDR1 MNHEY and CDR2 SVGAGI. V was shortened by 0 bases and J by 7 bases, with 13 bases between the two germline ends. The CDR3 is 15 residues long. CDR3 amino acids: CASSYSWGLGQPQHF. CDR3 sequence (DNA): TGTGCCAGCAGTTACTCGTGGGGGCTGGGGCAGCCCCAGCATTTT.

The CDR3 region is CASSLGGTYNEQFF. The CDR3, as DNA: TGTGCCAGCAGTTTAGGCGGGACCTACAATGAGCAGTTCTTC. The chain couples TRBV27 to TRBJ2-1; D is perhaps TRBD2 (6 bases). V gave up 2 bases and J gave up 2 bases, with 7 bases separating them. The CDR3 is 14 residues long. Germline V gene sequence: CDR1 MNHEY, CDR2 SMNVEV (reference sequence).

V gene TRBV19 combines with J gene TRBJ2-3, with 9 positions matching TRBD2. V shed 7 bases and J 2 bases; nucleotides not matched to a gene: 7. The CDR3 is 15 amino acids. Germline lookup yields CDR1 LNHDA and CDR2 SQIVND (reference sequence). The CDR3 bases are TGTGCCAGTATGCCAACTAGCGGGTTCACAGATACGCAGTATTTT. Translation: CASMPTSGFTDTQYF.